The entry below describes one T cell receptor (beta chain). From blood, roughly 220-550 ng of genomic DNA served as TRB template. TRB rearrangements were amplified by multiplex PCR with BIOMED2 TRB-A/B primers. TCRdb reanalysed the multiplex PCR reads using MiXCR and keeps one entry per CDR3 protein. The data hold about 5,400 distinct CDR3 sequences, with 25% to 30% observed a single time. This sample was taken from a study of T and B cells in COVID-19 patients. The sample taken for sequencing was blood. This TCR came from a human donor with active COVID-19.

CDR3 sequence: CASSFGVAGGIYSPLHF. The CDR3 coding sequence is TGTGCCAGCAGCTTCGGGGTGGCAGGGGGCATATATTCACCCCTCCACTTT. V gene TRBV5-5 combines with J gene TRBJ1-6; 8 bases align to TRBD1. The junction had 12 bases not matched to a gene; V was cut back by 2 bases and J by 8 bases. From germline, CDR1 is SGHKS and CDR2 YYEKEE (reference sequence). The CDR3 spans 17 residues.